This T cell receptor (beta chain) was sequenced for a study of cytomegalovirus exposure and HLA in healthy donors. Study-level background: About four fifths of several hundred genotyped donors fell in the Caucasian-associated ancestry cluster. Study results and caveats: Rare TCR sequences predominated, though certain public TCRs were found in many donors. Among the sequence variants, a highly shared cluster was likely an artifact of sequencing.

Amplification used 60 Vbeta primers and 13 Jbeta primers. Assay: immunoSEQ multiplex PCR; the TCRdb copy retains only in-frame clones and omits some. The repertoire holds roughly 150,000 clones, with approximately 77% as singletons. The CDR3 contains 16 residues. In germline, CDR1 is SGHRS, CDR2 YFSETQ. Trimming removed 4 bases from V and 0 bases from J; junction bases left unmatched: 6. In this sample, this clone turned up once. Its antigen is unidentified. The chain has TRBV5-1 and TRBJ2-1; TRBD2 aligns across 8 bases. Specimen: PBMCs. The receptor's source is a man in his fifties in good health and CMV-seropositive. CDR3 coding DNA: TGCGCCAGCAGCGCTTTAGCGGGGAGCTCCTACAATGAGCAGTTCTTC. Its protein is CASSALAGSSYNEQFF. Full variable domain (outside the CDR3, taken from reference TRBV5-1 and TRBJ2-1): KAGVTQTPRYLIKTRGQQVTLSCSPISGHRSVSWYQQTPGQGLQFLFEYFSETQRNKGNFPGRFSGRQFSNSRSEMNVSTLELGDSALYLCASSALAGSSYNEQFFGPGTRLTVL.